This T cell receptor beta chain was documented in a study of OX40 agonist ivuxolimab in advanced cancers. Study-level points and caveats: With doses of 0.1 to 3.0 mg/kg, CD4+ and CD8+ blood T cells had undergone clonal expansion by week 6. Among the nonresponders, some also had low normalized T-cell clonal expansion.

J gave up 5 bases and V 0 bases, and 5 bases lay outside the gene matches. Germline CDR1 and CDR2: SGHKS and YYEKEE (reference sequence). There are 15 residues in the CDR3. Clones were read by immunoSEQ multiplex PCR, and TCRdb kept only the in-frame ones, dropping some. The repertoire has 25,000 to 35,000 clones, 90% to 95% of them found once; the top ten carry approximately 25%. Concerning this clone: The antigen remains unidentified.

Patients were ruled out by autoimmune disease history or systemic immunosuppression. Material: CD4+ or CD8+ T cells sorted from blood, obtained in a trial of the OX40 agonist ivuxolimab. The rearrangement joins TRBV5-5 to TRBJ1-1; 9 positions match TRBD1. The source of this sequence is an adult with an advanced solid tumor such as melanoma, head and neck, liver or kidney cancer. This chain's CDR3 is CASSLGLQGATEAFF. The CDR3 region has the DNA TGTGCCAGCAGCTTGGGGTTACAGGGGGCGACTGAAGCTTTCTTT.